The sequence of this T cell receptor beta chain was determined in a study of cytomegalovirus exposure and HLA in healthy donors. Overall study: Findings of an earlier analysis included some 120 million unique TCR beta sequences from some 180 million T cells. The study's early data release held tens of millions of unique TCRs from HLA-typed donors.

Findings and limits, study-wide: Later, TCR association rates were found to vary by HLA locus, highest for DRB1 and lowest for HLA-C. Sequencing likely produced, as an artifact, a cluster of highly shared sequence variants.

PCR was performed using 60 Vbeta and 13 Jbeta primers. Generated by immunoSEQ multiplex PCR, the TCRdb table keeps only in-frame clones and is missing some. The sample carries around 150,000 clones, roughly four fifths recorded once. The sample holds one count of this clone. Its antigen remains unidentified. This clonotype was obtained from a man in his forties in good health and CMV-seronegative. Sequencing input: PBMCs.

The CDR3 sequence is CASTHDRAAYEQYF. The CDR3 region has the DNA TGTGCCAGCACTCACGACAGGGCCGCCTACGAGCAGTACTTC. V usage is TRBV6-6 and J usage is TRBJ2-7; 7 nucleotides agree with TRBD1. V trimming: 7 bases; J trimming: 2 bases; junction bases outside the gene matches: 8. The CDR3 has 14 residues. Germline assignment: CDR1 MNHNY and CDR2 SVGAGI (reference sequence).